This TCR beta chain was observed in a study of OX40 agonist ivuxolimab in advanced cancers. Looking at the study overall: With a range of roughly 20 to 80, age averaged 60 years, and 65% to 90% were male.

Excluded were patients having autoimmune disease history or systemic immunosuppression. Profiling relied on immunoSEQ multiplex PCR, and the TCRdb table lists in-frame clones only, not all of them. The table has some 70,000 clones, roughly nine tenths seen once; the top ten hold 2% to 2.5%. CDR1 and CDR2 from the germline V gene are SGHTA and FQGNSA. The CDR3 consists of 14 residues. V lost 5 bases and J lost 2; bases outside the gene matches: 3. Overall study results and limits: Partial responders receiving 0.1-3.0 mg/kg showed among the lowest clonal expansion. Expanded clones were, on average, more numerous in CD8+ T cells than in CD4+.

To note about this clone: Antigen: not known.

Sequencing used CD4+ or CD8+ T cells sorted from blood, obtained in a trial of the OX40 agonist ivuxolimab. The chain couples TRBV7-2 to TRBJ1-3, with 7 bases lining up with TRBD1. The TCR comes from an adult with an advanced solid tumor such as melanoma, head and neck, liver or kidney cancer. CDR3 nucleotide sequence: TGTGCCAGCAGCCCCCAGGGGGCTGGAAACACCATATATTTT. This codes for CASSPQGAGNTIYF.